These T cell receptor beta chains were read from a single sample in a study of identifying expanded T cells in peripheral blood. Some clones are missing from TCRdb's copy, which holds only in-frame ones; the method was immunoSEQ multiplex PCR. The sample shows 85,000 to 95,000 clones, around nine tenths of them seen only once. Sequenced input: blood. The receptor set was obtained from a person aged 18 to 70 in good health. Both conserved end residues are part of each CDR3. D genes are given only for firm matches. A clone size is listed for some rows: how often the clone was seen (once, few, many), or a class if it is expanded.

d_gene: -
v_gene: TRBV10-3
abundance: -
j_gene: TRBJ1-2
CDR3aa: CAISGDTRNGYTF
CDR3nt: TGTGCCATCAGTGGGGACACCCGGAACGGCTACACCTTC

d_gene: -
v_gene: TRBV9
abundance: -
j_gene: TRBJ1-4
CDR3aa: CASSVEVADEKLFF
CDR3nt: TGTGCCAGCAGCGTAGAAGTTGCGGATGAAAAACTGTTTTTT

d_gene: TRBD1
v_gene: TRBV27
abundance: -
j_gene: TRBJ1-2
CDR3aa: CASSTTTGDGYTF
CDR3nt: TGTGCCAGCAGTACCACGACAGGGGACGGCTACACCTTC

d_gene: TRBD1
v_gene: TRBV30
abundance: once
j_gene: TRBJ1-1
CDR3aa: CAWSRTGEDTEAFF
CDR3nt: TGTGCCTGGAGTAGAACAGGGGAGGACACTGAAGCTTTCTTT

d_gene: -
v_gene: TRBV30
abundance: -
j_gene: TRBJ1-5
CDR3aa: CAWRGKGNQPQHF
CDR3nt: TGTGCCTGGAGAGGGAAGGGCAATCAGCCCCAGCATTTT

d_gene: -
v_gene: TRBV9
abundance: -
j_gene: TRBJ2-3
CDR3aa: CASSVRAGAATQYF
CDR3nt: TGTGCCAGCAGCGTTCGAGCAGGGGCGGCTACGCAGTATTTT

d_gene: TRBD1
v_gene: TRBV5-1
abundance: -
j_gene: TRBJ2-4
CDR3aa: CASSSRTGTKNIQYF
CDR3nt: TGCGCCAGCAGCTCCAGGACAGGGACCAAAAACATTCAGTACTTC

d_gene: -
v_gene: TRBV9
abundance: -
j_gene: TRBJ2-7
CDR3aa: CASSTRSRDPQYF
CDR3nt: TGTGCCAGCAGCACCAGGAGCAGAGATCCCCAGTACTTC

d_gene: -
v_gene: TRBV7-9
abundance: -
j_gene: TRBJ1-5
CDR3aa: CASSLGGVRFGQPQHF
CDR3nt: TGTGCCAGCAGCTTAGGGGGGGTACGTTTCGGGCAGCCCCAGCATTTT

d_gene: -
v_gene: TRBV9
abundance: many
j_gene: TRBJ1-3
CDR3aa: CASSVSHGPGNTIYF
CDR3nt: TGTGCCAGCAGCGTAAGCCACGGGCCTGGAAACACCATATATTTT

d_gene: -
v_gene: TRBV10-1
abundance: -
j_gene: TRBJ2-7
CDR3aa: CASSPGVPYEQYF
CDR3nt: TGCGCCAGCAGTCCCGGAGTGCCCTACGAGCAGTACTTC

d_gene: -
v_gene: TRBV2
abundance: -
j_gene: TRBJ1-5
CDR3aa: CASAQGGNQPQHF
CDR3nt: TGTGCCAGCGCCCAGGGAGGCAATCAGCCCCAGCATTTT

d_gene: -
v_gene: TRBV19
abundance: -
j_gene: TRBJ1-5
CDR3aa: CASSNSGTQPQHF
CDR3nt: TGTGCCAGTAGTAACTCCGGGACTCAGCCCCAGCATTTT

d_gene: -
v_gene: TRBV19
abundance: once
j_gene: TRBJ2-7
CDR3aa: CASSIARSYEQYF
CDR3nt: TGTGCCAGTAGTATAGCCCGGAGCTACGAGCAGTACTTC

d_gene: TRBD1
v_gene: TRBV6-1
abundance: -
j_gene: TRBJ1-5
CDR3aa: CASSTPQGVNQPQHF
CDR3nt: TGTGCCAGCAGTACCCCCCAGGGGGTCAATCAGCCCCAGCATTTT

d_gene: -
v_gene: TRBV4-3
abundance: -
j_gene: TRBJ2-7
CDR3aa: CASSPTGGSGSSEQYF
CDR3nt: TGCGCCAGCAGCCCCACAGGGGGTAGCGGGAGTTCCGAGCAGTACTTC

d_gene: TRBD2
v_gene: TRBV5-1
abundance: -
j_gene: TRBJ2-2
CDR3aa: CASSRTSGSPGELFF
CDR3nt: TGCGCCAGCAGCCGGACTAGCGGGAGCCCCGGGGAGCTGTTTTTT

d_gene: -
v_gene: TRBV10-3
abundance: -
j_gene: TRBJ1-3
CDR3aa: CAISDSLSGNTIYF
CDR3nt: TGTGCCATCAGTGATTCTCTCTCTGGAAACACCATATATTTT

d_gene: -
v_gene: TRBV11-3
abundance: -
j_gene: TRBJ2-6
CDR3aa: CASSLRTGANVLTF
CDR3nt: TGTGCCAGCAGCTTACGTACTGGGGCCAACGTCCTGACTTTC

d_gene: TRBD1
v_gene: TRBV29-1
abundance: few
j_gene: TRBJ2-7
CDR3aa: CSVDRGSYEQYF
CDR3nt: TGCAGCGTAGACAGGGGCTCCTACGAGCAGTACTTC

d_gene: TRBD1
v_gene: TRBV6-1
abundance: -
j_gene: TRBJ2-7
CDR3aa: CASSPTGGSSYEQYF
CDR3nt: TGTGCCAGCAGTCCCACAGGGGGATCCTCCTACGAGCAGTACTTC

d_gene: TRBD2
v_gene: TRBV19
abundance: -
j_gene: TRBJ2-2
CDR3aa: CASSGVLAGGNTGELFF
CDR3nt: TGTGCCAGTAGTGGTGTTCTAGCGGGAGGGAACACCGGGGAGCTGTTTTTT

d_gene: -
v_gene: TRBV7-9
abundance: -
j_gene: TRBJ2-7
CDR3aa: CASSPRDGPPSYEQYF
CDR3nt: TGTGCCAGCAGCCCTCGGGATGGGCCTCCCTCCTACGAGCAGTACTTC

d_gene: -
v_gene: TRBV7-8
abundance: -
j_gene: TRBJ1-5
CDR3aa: CASSLRGDLSNQPQHF
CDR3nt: TGTGCCAGCAGCTTACGAGGGGATCTCAGCAATCAGCCCCAGCATTTT

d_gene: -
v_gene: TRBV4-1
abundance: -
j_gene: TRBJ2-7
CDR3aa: CASSPFVNRDFDFYEQYF
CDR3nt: TGCGCCAGCAGCCCGTTCGTAAACCGGGACTTTGACTTCTACGAGCAGTACTTC

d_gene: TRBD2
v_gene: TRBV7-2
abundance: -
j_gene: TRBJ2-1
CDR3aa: CASSPRGRGVTSYNEQFF
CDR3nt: TGTGCCAGCAGCCCGCGGGGGAGAGGAGTAACCTCCTACAATGAGCAGTTCTTC

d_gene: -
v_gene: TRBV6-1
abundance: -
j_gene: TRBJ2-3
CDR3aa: CASSLETDTQYF
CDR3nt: TGTGCCAGCAGTCTAGAGACAGATACGCAGTATTTT

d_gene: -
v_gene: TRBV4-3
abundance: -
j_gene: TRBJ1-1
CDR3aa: CASSQDYRGDGAQAEAFF
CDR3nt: TGCGCCAGCAGCCAAGATTATAGGGGGGATGGGGCTCAGGCTGAAGCTTTCTTT

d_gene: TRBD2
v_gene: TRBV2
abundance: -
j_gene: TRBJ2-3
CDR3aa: CASSLYRGGTDTQYF
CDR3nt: TGTGCCAGCTCTCTGTATCGGGGAGGGACAGATACGCAGTATTTT

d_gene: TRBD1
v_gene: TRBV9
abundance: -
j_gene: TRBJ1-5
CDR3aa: CASSYHRDRNNQPQHF
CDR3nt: TGTGCCAGCAGCTATCACCGGGACAGGAACAATCAGCCCCAGCATTTT

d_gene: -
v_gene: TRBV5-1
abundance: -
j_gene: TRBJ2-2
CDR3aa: CASSLQGRDTGELFF
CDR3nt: TGCGCCAGCAGCTTGCAGGGCAGGGACACCGGGGAGCTGTTTTTT

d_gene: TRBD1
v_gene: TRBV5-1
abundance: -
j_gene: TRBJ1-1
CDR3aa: CASSLYRGGTEAFF
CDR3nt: TGCGCCAGCAGCTTGTACAGGGGGGGCACTGAAGCTTTCTTT

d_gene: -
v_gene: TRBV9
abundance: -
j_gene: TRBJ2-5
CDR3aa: CASSESQGGVETQYF
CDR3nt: TGTGCCAGCAGCGAGAGCCAGGGCGGTGTAGAGACCCAGTACTTC

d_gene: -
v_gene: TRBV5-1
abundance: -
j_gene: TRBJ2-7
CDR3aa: CASSLGYEQYF
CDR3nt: TGCGCCAGCAGCTTAGGATACGAGCAGTACTTC

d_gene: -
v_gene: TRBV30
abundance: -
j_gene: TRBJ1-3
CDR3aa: CAWSKGAGNTIYF
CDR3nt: TGTGCCTGGAGTAAGGGGGCTGGAAACACCATATATTTT

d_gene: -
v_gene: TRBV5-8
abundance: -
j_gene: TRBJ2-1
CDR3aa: CASSSGLTYNEQFF
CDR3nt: TGTGCCAGCAGTTCGGGACTCACCTACAATGAGCAGTTCTTC

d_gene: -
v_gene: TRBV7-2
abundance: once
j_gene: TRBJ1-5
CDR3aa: CASSLISGAEQPQHF
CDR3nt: TGTGCCAGCAGCTTAATTTCGGGGGCGGAGCAGCCCCAGCATTTT

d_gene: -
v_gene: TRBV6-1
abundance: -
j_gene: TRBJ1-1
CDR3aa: CASTVERNTEAFF
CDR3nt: TGTGCCAGCACAGTAGAGAGGAACACTGAAGCTTTCTTT

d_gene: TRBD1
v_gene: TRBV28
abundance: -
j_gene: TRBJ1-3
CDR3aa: CASSSTPGTGRDTIYF
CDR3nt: TGTGCCAGCAGTTCAACCCCCGGGACAGGGCGCGACACCATATATTTT

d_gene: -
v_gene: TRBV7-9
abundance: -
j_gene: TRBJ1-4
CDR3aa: CASSLRGWPNTGDEKLFF
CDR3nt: TGTGCCAGCAGCTTACGAGGGTGGCCTAATACGGGGGATGAAAAACTGTTTTTT

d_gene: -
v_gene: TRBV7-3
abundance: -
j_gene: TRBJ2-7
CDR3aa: CASSPDSREQYF
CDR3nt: TGTGCCAGCAGCCCGGACAGCCGAGAGCAGTACTTC

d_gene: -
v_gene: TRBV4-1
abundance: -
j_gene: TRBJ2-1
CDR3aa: CASSQGTDSYNEQFF
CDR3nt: TGCGCCAGCAGCCAAGGGACAGATTCCTACAATGAGCAGTTCTTC

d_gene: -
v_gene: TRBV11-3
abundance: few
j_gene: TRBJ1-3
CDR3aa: CASSPFLDSLRNTIYF
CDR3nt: TGTGCCAGCAGCCCCTTTCTGGACAGTTTAAGAAACACCATATATTTT

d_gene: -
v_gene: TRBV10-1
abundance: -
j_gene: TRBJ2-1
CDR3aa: CASSVTGTGYNEQFF
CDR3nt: TGCGCCAGCAGCGTCACCGGGACGGGCTACAATGAGCAGTTCTTC

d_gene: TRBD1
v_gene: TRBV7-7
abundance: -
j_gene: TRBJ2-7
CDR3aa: CASSLDRGDEQYF
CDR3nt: TGTGCCAGCAGCTTAGACAGGGGTGACGAGCAGTACTTC

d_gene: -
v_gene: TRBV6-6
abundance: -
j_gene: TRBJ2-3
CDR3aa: CASSYPGTTTDTQYF
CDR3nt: TGTGCCAGCAGTTATCCTGGGACCACTACAGATACGCAGTATTTT